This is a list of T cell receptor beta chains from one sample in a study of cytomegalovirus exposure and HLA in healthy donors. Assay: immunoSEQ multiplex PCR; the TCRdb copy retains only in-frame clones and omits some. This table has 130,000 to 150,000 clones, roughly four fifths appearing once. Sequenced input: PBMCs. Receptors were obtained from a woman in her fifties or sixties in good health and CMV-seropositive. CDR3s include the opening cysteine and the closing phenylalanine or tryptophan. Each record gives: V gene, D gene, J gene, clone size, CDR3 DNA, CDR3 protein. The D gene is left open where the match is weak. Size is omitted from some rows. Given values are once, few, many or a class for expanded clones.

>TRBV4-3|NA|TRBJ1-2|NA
TGCGCCAGCAGCCAAGATGAGGACTATGGCTACACCTTC
CASSQDEDYGYTF
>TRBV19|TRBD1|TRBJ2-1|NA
TGTGCCAGTAAACTATCAACAGGGGGCTCCTACAATGAGCAGTTCTTC
CASKLSTGGSYNEQFF
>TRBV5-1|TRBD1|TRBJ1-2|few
TGCGCCAGCAGCTTACAAGGGGGCGGAAACTATGGCTACACCTTC
CASSLQGGGNYGYTF
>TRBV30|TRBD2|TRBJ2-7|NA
TGTGCCTGGAGTGCAGTCTCGGGGGGCGAGCAGTACTTC
CAWSAVSGGEQYF
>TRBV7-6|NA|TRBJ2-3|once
TGTGCCAGCAGCTTAAGGGGGGGGCCGAGCACAGATACGCAGTATTTT
CASSLRGGPSTDTQYF
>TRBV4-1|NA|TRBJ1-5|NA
TGCGCCAGCAGCCAGGGAAGGGGGAGCAATCAGCCCCAGCATTTT
CASSQGRGSNQPQHF
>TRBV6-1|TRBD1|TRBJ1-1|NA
TGTGCCAGCAGTGAGACAGGGATAGCGGAAGCTTTCTTT
CASSETGIAEAFF
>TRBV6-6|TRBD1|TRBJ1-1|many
TGTGCCAGCAGTTACTATCGGGACAGGATGAACACTGAAGCTTTCTTT
CASSYYRDRMNTEAFF
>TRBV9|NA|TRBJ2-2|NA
TGTGCCAGCAGCGTAGCTCTAAGCACCGGGGAGCTGTTTTTT
CASSVALSTGELFF
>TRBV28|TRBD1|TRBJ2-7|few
TGTGCCAGCCACGGACAGGGCTCCTACGAGCAGTACTTC
CASHGQGSYEQYF
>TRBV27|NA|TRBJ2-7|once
TGTGCCAGCAGGACGCGGAGCTCCTACGAGCAGTACTTC
CASRTRSSYEQYF
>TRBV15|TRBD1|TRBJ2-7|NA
TGTGCCACCAGCAGAGTAAGGGACAGGGCCTACGAGCAGTACTTC
CATSRVRDRAYEQYF
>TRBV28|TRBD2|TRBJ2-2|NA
TGTGCCAGCGCAGTAAGGTGGCGGGAGAGCGGGGAGCTGTTTTTT
CASAVRWRESGELFF
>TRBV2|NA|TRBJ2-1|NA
TGTGCCAGCAGTGGAGGGCGGCGTGAGCAGTTCTTC
CASSGGRREQFF
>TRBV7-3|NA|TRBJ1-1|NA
TGTGCCAGCAGCCGACTCATGAACACTGAAGCTTTCTTT
CASSRLMNTEAFF
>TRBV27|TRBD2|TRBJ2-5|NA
TGTGCCAGCAGTAGAGGAGCGGGAGTTCCGGAGACCCAGTACTTC
CASSRGAGVPETQYF
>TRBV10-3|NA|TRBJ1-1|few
TGTGCCATCAGTGAGTCGATACGGGTTGAAGCTTTCTTT
CAISESIRVEAFF
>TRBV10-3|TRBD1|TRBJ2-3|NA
TGTGCCACGACCGGGACAGGGACCACAGATACGCAGTATTTT
CATTGTGTTDTQYF
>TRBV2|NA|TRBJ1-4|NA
TGTGCCAGCAATACAGGAGTAACTAATGAAAAACTGTTTTTT
CASNTGVTNEKLFF
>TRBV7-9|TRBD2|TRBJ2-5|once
TGTGCCAGCAGCATTCTAGCGGGAGAGACCCAGTACTTC
CASSILAGETQYF
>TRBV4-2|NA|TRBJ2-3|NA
TGTGCCAGCACAGACTACGGGGTCGCAGATACGCAGTATTTT
CASTDYGVADTQYF
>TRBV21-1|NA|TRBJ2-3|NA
TGTGCCAGCAGCAAAGATAGGGGACTAGCGGGGTATACGCAGTATTTT
CASSKDRGLAGYTQYF
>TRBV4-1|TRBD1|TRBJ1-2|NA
TGCGCCAGCAGCCAAGCCGACAGGGGCTATGGCTACACCTTC
CASSQADRGYGYTF
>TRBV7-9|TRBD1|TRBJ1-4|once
TGTGCCAGCAGCTTGGGGACAGCTAATGAAAAACTGTTTTTT
CASSLGTANEKLFF
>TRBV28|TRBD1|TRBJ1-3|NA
TGTGCCAGCAGTTCGGACAGGGGGGAATTTGGAAACACCATATATTTT
CASSSDRGEFGNTIYF
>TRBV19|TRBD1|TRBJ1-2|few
TGTGCCAGTAGTCCTCGGACAGGGAGCTATGGCTACACCTTC
CASSPRTGSYGYTF
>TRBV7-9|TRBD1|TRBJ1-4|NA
TGTGCCAGCAGCCCCCCCGGACAGGGGGGGTTTACTAATGAAAAACTGTTTTTT
CASSPPGQGGFTNEKLFF
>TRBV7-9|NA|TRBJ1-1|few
TGTGCCAGCAGCTTAGTAGAAGGGGAAGAAGCTTTCTTT
CASSLVEGEEAFF
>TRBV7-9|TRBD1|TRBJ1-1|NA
TGTGCCAGCGGGCGACAGGGGGCAGTGAACACTGAAGCTTTCTTT
CASGRQGAVNTEAFF
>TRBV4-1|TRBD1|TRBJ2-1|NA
TGCGCCAGCAGCCAAGAGTCCGGGACAGGGGTTTGGGGCTACAATGAGCAGTTCTTC
CASSQESGTGVWGYNEQFF
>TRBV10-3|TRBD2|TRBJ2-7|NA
TGTGCCACCCTGGGGGGGGGCGAGCAGTACTTC
CATLGGGEQYF
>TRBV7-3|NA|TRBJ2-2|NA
TGTGCCAGCAGTCCGGCAGCTCGGGCCGGGGAGCTGTTTTTT
CASSPAARAGELFF
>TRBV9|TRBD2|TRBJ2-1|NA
TGTGCCAGCAATCGATTAGCGGGCAATGAGCAGTTCTTC
CASNRLAGNEQFF
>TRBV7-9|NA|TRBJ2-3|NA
TGTGCCAGCAGCTCACGATCTACGGGATTGGGTGCAGATACGCAGTATTTT
CASSSRSTGLGADTQYF
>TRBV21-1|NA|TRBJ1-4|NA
TGTGCCAGCAGCCGGGACAGGAGGCATGAAAAACTGTTTTTT
CASSRDRRHEKLFF
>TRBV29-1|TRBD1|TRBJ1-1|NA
TGCAGCGTTGAAGGACAGGGGAAAACATCCAACACTGAAGCTTTCTTT
CSVEGQGKTSNTEAFF
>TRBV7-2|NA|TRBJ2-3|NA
TGTGCCAGCCACCGGAGCACAGATACGCAGTATTTT
CASHRSTDTQYF
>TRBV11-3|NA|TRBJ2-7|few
TGTGCCAGCAGCTTAGAGAGGGACTCCTACGAGCAGTACTTC
CASSLERDSYEQYF
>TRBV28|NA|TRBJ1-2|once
TGTGCCAGCAGTCTTACAGGTCTCCTCTGGGGCTACACCTTC
CASSLTGLLWGYTF
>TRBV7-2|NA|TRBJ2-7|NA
TGTGCCAGCAGCCCTAGTAAGTCCTACGAGCAGTACTTC
CASSPSKSYEQYF
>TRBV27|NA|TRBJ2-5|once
TGTGCCAGCAGTTTTTTGGGGGCGCAAGAGACCCAGTACTTC
CASSFLGAQETQYF
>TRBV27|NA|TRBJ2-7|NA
TGTGCCAGCAGTGTACAGGGTAACGAGCAGTACTTC
CASSVQGNEQYF
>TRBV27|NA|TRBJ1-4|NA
TGTGCCAGCGCTTCCGGGGTTTTAGGTGAAAAACTGTTTTTT
CASASGVLGEKLFF
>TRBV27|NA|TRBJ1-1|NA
TGTGCCAGCAGTTTAATGATCACAGGGATTCACACTGAAGCTTTCTTT
CASSLMITGIHTEAFF
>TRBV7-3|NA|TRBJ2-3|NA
TGTGCCAGCAGCCCGCTACAACCGACAATAATGGGAGATACGCAGTATTTT
CASSPLQPTIMGDTQYF
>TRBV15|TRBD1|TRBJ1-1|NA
TGTGCCACCAAATCCCGGACAGGGGTTACTGAAGCTTTCTTT
CATKSRTGVTEAFF